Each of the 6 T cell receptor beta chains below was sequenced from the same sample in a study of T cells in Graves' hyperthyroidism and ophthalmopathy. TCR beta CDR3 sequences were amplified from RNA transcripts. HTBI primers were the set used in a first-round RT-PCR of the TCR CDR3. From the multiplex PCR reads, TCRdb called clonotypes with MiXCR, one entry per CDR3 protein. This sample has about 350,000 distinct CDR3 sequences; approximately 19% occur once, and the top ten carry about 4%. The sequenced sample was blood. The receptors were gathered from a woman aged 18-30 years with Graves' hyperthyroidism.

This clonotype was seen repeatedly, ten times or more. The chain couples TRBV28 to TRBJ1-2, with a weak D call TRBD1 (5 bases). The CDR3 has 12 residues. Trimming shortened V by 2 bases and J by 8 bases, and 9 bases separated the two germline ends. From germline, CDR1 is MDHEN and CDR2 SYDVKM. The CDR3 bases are TGTGCCAGCAGTTTACGGGGGTCGGGCTACACCTTC. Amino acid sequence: CASSLRGSGYTF.

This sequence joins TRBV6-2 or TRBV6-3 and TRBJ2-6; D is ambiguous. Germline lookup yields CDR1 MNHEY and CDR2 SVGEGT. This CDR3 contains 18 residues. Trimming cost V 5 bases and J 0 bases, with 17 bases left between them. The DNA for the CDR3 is TGTGCCAGCAGTCCAGACCGGACGCGGCCCTCTGGGGCCAACGTCCTGACTTTC. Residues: CASSPDRTRPSGANVLTF.

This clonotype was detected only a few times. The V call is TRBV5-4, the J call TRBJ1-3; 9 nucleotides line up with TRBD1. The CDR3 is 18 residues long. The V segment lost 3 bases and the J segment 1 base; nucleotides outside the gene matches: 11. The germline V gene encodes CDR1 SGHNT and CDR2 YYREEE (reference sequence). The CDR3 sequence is CASSSSMGTGISGNTIYF. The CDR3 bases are TGTGCCAGCAGCTCCAGCATGGGGACAGGGATTTCTGGAAACACCATATATTTT.

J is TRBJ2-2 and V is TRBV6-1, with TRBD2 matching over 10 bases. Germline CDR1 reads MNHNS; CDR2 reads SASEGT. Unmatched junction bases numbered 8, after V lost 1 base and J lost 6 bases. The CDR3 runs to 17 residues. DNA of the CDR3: TGTGCCAGCAGTGAAGGCCTAGCGGGAGTCAGGGCCGGGGAGCTGTTTTTT. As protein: CASSEGLAGVRAGELFF.

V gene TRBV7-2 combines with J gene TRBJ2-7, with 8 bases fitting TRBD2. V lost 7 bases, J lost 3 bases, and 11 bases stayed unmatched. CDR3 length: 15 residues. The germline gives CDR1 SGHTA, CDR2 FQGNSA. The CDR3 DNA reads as TGTGCCAGCACCCGTGAGCTAGCGGGTAACTACGAGCAGTACTTC. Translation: CASTRELAGNYEQYF. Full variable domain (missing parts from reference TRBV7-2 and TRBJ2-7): GAGVSQSPSNKVTEKGKDVELRCDPISGHTALYWYRQSLGQGLEFLIYFQGNSAPDKSGLPSDRFSAERTGGSVSTLTIQRTQQEDSAVYLCASTRELAGNYEQYFGPGTRLTVT.

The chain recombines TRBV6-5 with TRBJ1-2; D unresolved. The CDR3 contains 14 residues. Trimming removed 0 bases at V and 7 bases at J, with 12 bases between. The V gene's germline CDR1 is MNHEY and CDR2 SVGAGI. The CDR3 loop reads CASSYSGPSGGYTF. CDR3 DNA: TGTGCCAGCAGTTACTCCGGTCCATCCGGTGGCTACACCTTC.